This T cell receptor beta chain came from a study of cytomegalovirus exposure and HLA in healthy donors. Findings of the study overall: Researchers catalogued about 160 TCR beta chains as cytomegalovirus-associated.

The trim removed 5 bases at V and 8 bases at J, leaving 7 bases unmatched. CDR3 length equals 14 residues. In germline, CDR1 is GTSNPN, CDR2 SVGIG (reference sequence). Worth noting for this clone: What it binds is not known.

Profiled with immunoSEQ multiplex PCR; TCRdb holds only in-frame clones, not every one. The table lists some 120,000 clones, 70% to 90% of them singletons. This TCR came from a woman younger than 35 in good health and CMV-seronegative. V usage is TRBV30 and J usage is TRBJ1-4; TRBD1 matches 11 bases. Material: PBMCs. The CDR3 nucleotides are TGTGCCTGGGGGACAGGGGGTGGTGGGGAAAAACTGTTTTTT. It yields the protein CAWGTGGGGEKLFF.